The rows below give T cell receptor beta chains drawn from one sample of a study of technical replicates of blood from four donors. Method: immunoSEQ multiplex PCR; TCRdb's copy keeps in-frame clones and lacks some. The sample lists 35,000 to 50,000 clones, 96% occurring once. Input material: T cells isolated from PBMCs. The receptors come from a human donor in good health. The CDR3 runs from the conserved cysteine through the conserved F or W. The D gene is left open where the match is weak. Clone size is stated in some rows and not others, as once, few, many or a class when expanded.

TRBD1 - TRBJ1-2 TRBV15 TGTGCCACCAGCAGAGATGGACAGGGTGCTAACTATGGCTACACCTTC CATSRDGQGANYGYTF
TRBD1 - TRBJ2-5 TRBV11-2 TGTGCCAGCAGCGTCAGGGGGCAAGAGACCCAGTACTTC CASSVRGQETQYF
TRBD1 - TRBJ1-2 TRBV12-5 TGTGCTAGTGCCTCGGACAGGGAATCTGGCTACACCTTC CASASDRESGYTF
- - TRBJ2-7 TRBV25-1 TGTGCCATCGCATCCGGGAGCTCCTACGAGCAGTACTTC CAIASGSSYEQYF
- - TRBJ1-2 TRBV2 TGTGCCAGCCATCCTACAGATTCCGACGTTAACTATGGCTACACCTTC CASHPTDSDVNYGYTF
- - TRBJ1-5 TRBV10-3 TGTGCCATCAGAGACGAGGGTCAGCCCCAGCATTTT CAIRDEGQPQHF
- - TRBJ2-7 TRBV11-2 TGTGCCAGCACCGATAAATATATAAGGGCAGGGCCATCAGCACACGAGCAGTACTTC CASTDKYIRAGPSAHEQYF
TRBD2 - TRBJ2-1 TRBV23-1 TGCGCCAGCAGTCAATCCCCCCCACTAGCGGTATACTACAATGAGCAGTTCTTC CASSQSPPLAVYYNEQFF
- - TRBJ2-5 TRBV27 TGTGCCAGCAGTCCGACCCTACAGGAATACCAAGAGACCCAGTACTTC CASSPTLQEYQETQYF
- - TRBJ1-2 TRBV4-3 TGCGCCAGCAGCCAAGGTTTGAACACTAACTATGGCTACACCTTC CASSQGLNTNYGYTF
- - TRBJ1-1 TRBV6-5 TGTGCCAGCATGAGGGTGAACACTGAAGCTTTCTTT CASMRVNTEAFF
TRBD2 - TRBJ2-5 TRBV6-5 TGTGCCAGCAGTTACCTTAGCGGGGCCAAAGAGACCCAGTACTTC CASSYLSGAKETQYF
- - TRBJ2-1 TRBV11-2 TGTGCCAGCAGCTTAGCCCCAGGGAATGAGCAGTTCTTC CASSLAPGNEQFF
- - TRBJ1-1 TRBV28 TGTGCCACCTCTAACACTGAAGCTTTCTTT CATSNTEAFF
- once TRBJ2-5 TRBV7-7 TGTGCCAGCAGCTTAGAATTTAACCGACCAGGGGGGATGACCCAGTACTTC CASSLEFNRPGGMTQYF
- - TRBJ2-3 TRBV6-5 TGTGCCAGCAGTTACTTCCAGGGAGGTACGCAGTATTTT CASSYFQGGTQYF
- - TRBJ1-2 TRBV7-4 TGTGCCAGCAGCTGGGCGGGGTCGGGAGGCTACACCTTC CASSWAGSGGYTF
TRBD1 - TRBJ2-2 TRBV7-3 TGTGCCAGCAACATTGGGACAGGTCCGAACACCGGGGAGCTGTTTTTT CASNIGTGPNTGELFF
- - TRBJ2-3 TRBV9 TGTGCCAGCAGCGTCACTGGCACAGATACGCAGTATTTT CASSVTGTDTQYF
- once TRBJ2-7 TRBV6-1 TGTGCCAGCAGTGATCTAGGCCACCTGTCCTTC CASSDLGHLSF
TRBD2 - TRBJ2-1 TRBV7-9 TGTGCCAGCAGCTTAGACCGACTAGCGGGAGTTAATAATGAGCAGTTCTTC CASSLDRLAGVNNEQFF
TRBD1 - TRBJ1-4 TRBV13 TGTGCCAGCAGCTTCTGGACAGGGGGCGTTGAAAAACTGTTTTTT CASSFWTGGVEKLFF
- - TRBJ2-1 TRBV13 TGTGCCAGCAGCACACTAGGACAGTCGAATGAGCAGTTCTTC CASSTLGQSNEQFF
TRBD2 once TRBJ2-2 TRBV2 TGTGCCAGCAGCCTAGCGGGAGCCCCCGGGGAGCTGTTTTTT CASSLAGAPGELFF
- - TRBJ2-7 TRBV27 TGTGCCAGCGGACTTATCTACGAGCAGTACTTC CASGLIYEQYF
- - TRBJ2-5 TRBV7-6 TGTGCCAGCAGCCAGGGGCGAGAGGCCCAGTACTTC CASSQGREAQYF
- - TRBJ2-7 TRBV27 TGTGCCAGCAGTTTTCATTCCAGGGGTTTATCCGAGCAGTACTTC CASSFHSRGLSEQYF
- - TRBJ1-2 TRBV2 TGTGCCAACAGCCCCGGGACAACCTTTAACTATGGCTACACCTTC CANSPGTTFNYGYTF
- - TRBJ2-3 TRBV5-1 TGCGCCAGCAGCCCCGAGGGTGTTCCCAGATCACAGGATACGCAGTATTTT CASSPEGVPRSQDTQYF
TRBD1 - TRBJ2-1 TRBV6-5 TGTGCCAGCAGTTACTCGACAGGGTACAATGAGCAGTTCTTC CASSYSTGYNEQFF
- - TRBJ2-5 TRBV29-1 TGCAGCGTTGGGGAGAGACATCAAGAGACCCAGTACTTC CSVGERHQETQYF
TRBD1 - TRBJ2-1 TRBV5-1 TGCGCCAGCAGCTTGGCACAGGGGCGTATTGGTGAGCAGTTCTTC CASSLAQGRIGEQFF
TRBD1 - TRBJ2-7 TRBV9 TGTGCCAGCAGCGCGGGCGGACAGGGAATTTACGAGCAGTACTTC CASSAGGQGIYEQYF
- - TRBJ2-1 TRBV7-3 TGTGCCAGCAGCTTGGGGTCGGAGGGGCGGCAGTTCTTC CASSLGSEGRQFF
TRBD1 - TRBJ2-7 TRBV5-8 TGTGCCAGCAGCCTAGGGACAGTTCGAGGGCAGTACTTC CASSLGTVRGQYF
- - TRBJ2-7 TRBV15 TGTGCCACCAGCAGCCGGTACTCCTACGAGCAGTACTTC CATSSRYSYEQYF
- - TRBJ1-4 TRBV7-3 TGTGCCAGCAGCGGCGAACAGGGCTATGCAACTAATGAAAAACTGTTTTTT CASSGEQGYATNEKLFF
- once TRBJ2-1 TRBV15 TGTGCCACCAGCAGAGTAGCGGAACCCTACAATGAGCAGTTCTTC CATSRVAEPYNEQFF
TRBD1 - TRBJ1-1 TRBV9 TGTGCCAGCAGCGTAGATATTCCGGGAGGGGGCATGGGCACTGAAGCTTTCTTT CASSVDIPGGGMGTEAFF
- - TRBJ1-3 TRBV11-3 TGTGCCAGCAGCTTAAATTTTATCTTCGGTTCACCCATATATTTT CASSLNFIFGSPIYF
- - TRBJ2-7 TRBV30 TGTGCCTGGAGTGAGCGACCCCTTCCCTACGAGCAGTACTTC CAWSERPLPYEQYF
- - TRBJ1-3 TRBV30 TGTGCCTGGAGTTCCATACCAGGGATCTCTGGAAACACCATATATTTT CAWSSIPGISGNTIYF
TRBD2 - TRBJ2-3 TRBV4-2 TGTGCCAGCAGCCAAGATCCCTCGGCGGGAGGTGCGCAGTATTTT CASSQDPSAGGAQYF
TRBD2 - TRBJ2-1 TRBV2 TGTGCCAGCAGTGACCCACTAGCGGGAGACGTAAGCTCCTACAATGAGCAGTTCTTC CASSDPLAGDVSSYNEQFF
TRBD2 - TRBJ2-3 TRBV15 TGTGCCACCAGCAGAGTGGCGAGCGGGGTCTTCACAGATACGCAGTATTTT CATSRVASGVFTDTQYF
- - TRBJ1-2 TRBV10-3 TGTGCCATCAGTGATCAGACAGGATCTAACTATGGCTACACCTTC CAISDQTGSNYGYTF
TRBD1 - TRBJ1-1 TRBV6-5 TGTGCCAGCAGTTACTCGGCACAGGGGCTCACTGAAGCTTTCTTT CASSYSAQGLTEAFF
- - TRBJ2-7 TRBV5-1 TGCGCCAGCAGCTTAAACAGGGACTACGAGCAGTACTTC CASSLNRDYEQYF